This TCR beta chain was sequenced in a study of shared clonotypes between healthy human individuals. Clones were read by immunoSEQ multiplex PCR, and TCRdb kept only the in-frame ones, dropping some. The sample yields about 1.4 million clones, roughly 96% seen once. Comment on this clone: Its target is not known.

From germline, CDR1 is MRHNA and CDR2 SNTAGT. This CDR3 spans 14 amino acids. Trimming shortened V by 3 bases and J by 0 bases, and 9 bases separated the two germline ends. Findings and limits, study-wide: Among non-shared clonotypes, generation probabilities were lower than among those shared by all four donors. Represented genetic and exposure-history diversity was restricted by having few donors. Relative to memory subsets, naive subsets generally showed larger estimated richness.

The source is a man between 25 and 39 years old in good health. Sequencing was carried out using naive CD4+ T cells sorted from blood. Subset given: CD45RA+ positively selected. The chain employs TRBV6-4 and TRBJ2-7, with D unclear. CDR3 amino acids: CASSEVPFSYEQYF. The CDR3 nucleotides read TGTGCCAGCAGTGAAGTCCCATTCTCCTACGAGCAGTACTTC.